This T cell receptor beta chain was retrieved from a study of cytomegalovirus exposure and HLA in healthy donors. Study outcomes and limitations: Per a prior analysis, the majority of TCR beta V segments were productive roughly 87% or roughly 30% of the time. In a later analysis, common viral pathogens appeared linked to several of the most significant clusters.

As concerns this clone: Its antigen is not known.

The primer mix had 60 Vbeta and 13 Jbeta primers. TCRdb's table, derived via immunoSEQ multiplex PCR, lists solely in-frame clones and lacks some. Among 170,000 or so clones listed, approximately 80% were seen once. V lost 2 bases and J lost 3, with 10 bases in between. Germline CDR1 and CDR2: MDHEN and SYDVKM. There are 15 residues in the CDR3. The sequence derives from a man aged 18 to 30 in good health and CMV-seronegative. J is TRBJ2-2 and V is TRBV28, with D uncertain. Sequences were obtained from PBMCs. The CDR3 loop is CASSLVGRDTGELFF. Here the CDR3 DNA reads TGTGCCAGCAGTTTAGTCGGTCGGGACACCGGGGAGCTGTTTTTT. Drawing the rest from reference TRBV28 and TRBJ2-2, the complete variable domain is DVKVTQSSRYLVKRTGEKVFLECVQDMDHENMFWYRQDPGLGLRLIYFSYDVKMKEKGDIPEGYSVSREKKERFSLILESASTNQTSMYLCASSLVGRDTGELFFGEGSRLTVL.